This T cell receptor beta chain was profiled in a study of early T cells in non-severe SARS-CoV-2 infection. With 4 bases clipped from V and 6 bases from J, the junction kept 3 bases outside the gene matches. Germline V gene data show CDR1 as SGHDN and CDR2 as FVKESK. The CDR3 loop spans 13 amino acids. MiXCR, applied by TCRdb to the 5' RACE reads, yields one record per CDR3 protein. The table shows some 29,000 distinct CDR3 sequences, with roughly 5% occurring only once. The chain couples TRBV14 to TRBJ2-1, with 7 bases fitting TRBD1. The sequencing sample was made of whole blood. The sequence was collected from an adult who was a healthcare worker with PCR-confirmed SARS-CoV-2 infection or an uninfected control (not recorded which). This CDR3 is CASSPTGFNEQFF. In nucleotides, the CDR3 is TGTGCCAGCAGCCCGACAGGGTTCAATGAGCAGTTCTTC.